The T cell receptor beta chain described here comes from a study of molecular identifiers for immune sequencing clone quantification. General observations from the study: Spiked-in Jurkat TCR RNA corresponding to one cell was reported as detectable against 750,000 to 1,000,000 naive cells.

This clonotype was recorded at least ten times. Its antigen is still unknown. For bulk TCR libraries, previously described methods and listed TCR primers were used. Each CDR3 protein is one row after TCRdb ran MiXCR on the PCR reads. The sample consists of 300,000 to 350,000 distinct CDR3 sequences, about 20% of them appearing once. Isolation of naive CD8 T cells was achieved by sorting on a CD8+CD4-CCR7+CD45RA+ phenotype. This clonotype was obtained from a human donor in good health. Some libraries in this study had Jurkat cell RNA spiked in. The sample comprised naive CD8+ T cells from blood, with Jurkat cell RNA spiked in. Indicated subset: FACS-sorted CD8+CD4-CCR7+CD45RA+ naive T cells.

Here the CDR3 reads CASSREQGNTEAFF. CDR3 DNA sequence: TGCGCCAGCAGCCGTGAACAGGGGAACACTGAAGCTTTCTTT. V gene TRBV5-1 combines with J gene TRBJ1-1; maybe TRBD1 (6 bases). Trimming pared 4 bases from V and 1 base from J, leaving 11 bases between. CDR3 length: 14 amino acids. CDR1 is SGHRS, CDR2 YFSETQ, per germline. The entire variable domain, with the rest obtained from reference TRBV5-1 and TRBJ1-1, is as follows: KAGVTQTPRYLIKTRGQQVTLSCSPISGHRSVSWYQQTPGQGLQFLFEYFSETQRNKGNFPGRFSGRQFSNSRSEMNVSTLELGDSALYLCASSREQGNTEAFFGQGTRLTVV.